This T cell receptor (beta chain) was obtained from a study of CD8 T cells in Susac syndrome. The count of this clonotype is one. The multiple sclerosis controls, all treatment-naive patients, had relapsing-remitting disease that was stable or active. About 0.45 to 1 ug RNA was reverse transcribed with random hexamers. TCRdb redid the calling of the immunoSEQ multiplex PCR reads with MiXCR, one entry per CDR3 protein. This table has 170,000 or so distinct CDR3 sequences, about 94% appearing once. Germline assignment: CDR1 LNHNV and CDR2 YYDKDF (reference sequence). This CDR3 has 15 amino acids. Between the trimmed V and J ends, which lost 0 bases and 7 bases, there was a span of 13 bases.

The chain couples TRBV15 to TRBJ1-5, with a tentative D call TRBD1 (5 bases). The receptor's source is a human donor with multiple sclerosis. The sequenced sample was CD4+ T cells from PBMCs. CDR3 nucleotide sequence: TGTGCCACCAGCAGAGATTTGGGGGTCGAACAGCCCCAGCATTTT. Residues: CATSRDLGVEQPQHF.